This TCR beta chain was captured in a study of shared clonotypes between healthy human individuals. Study overall: In total, the donors were a couple of women and a few men aged 18 to 49. Overall study results and limits: Across subsets, estimated richness was generally greater for naive than for memory populations. About 4.5% of naive CD4 clonotypes were common to a few donors.

Assay: immunoSEQ multiplex PCR; the TCRdb copy retains only in-frame clones and omits some. The sample lists around 980,000 clones, around 78% occurring once. The CDR3 extends over 15 amino acids. V was pared by 4 bases and J by 4 bases, with 6 bases of the junction left unmatched. Looked up from germline, CDR1 is MNHNY and CDR2 is SVGAGI (reference sequence). The sample holds a few counts of this clone. The antigen is undetermined. CD45RA-negative memory and CD45RA+ naive subsets were split from the CD4+ cells. This sequence joins TRBV6-6 and TRBJ1-2; 10 nucleotides align to TRBD1. What was sequenced was memory CD4+ T cells from PBMCs. The subset here: CD45RA-negative fraction. The receptor comes from a young man in good health. Some clones in this sample may be carry-over from other donors' samples. The CDR3, as DNA: TGTGCCAGCAGTTCCTGGGGGGACAGGGGCTATGGCTACACCTTC. The encoded protein is CASSSWGDRGYGYTF.